One sample yielded the 28 T cell receptor beta chains listed below, sequenced in a study of sequential checkpoint blockade in melanoma. Libraries were prepared by immunoSEQ multiplex PCR; TCRdb keeps only in-frame clonotypes and omits some of them. Of under 15,000 clones listed, 82% are singletons. Treatment of the sample: randomized to nivolumab then ipilimumab (arm A) or the reverse (arm B). Specimen: CD8+ T cells sorted from blood (inferred from file names), collected from a patient given nivolumab and ipilimumab in sequence. These receptors all come from a human donor with melanoma.

The chain links TRBV7-6 to TRBJ2-7; D might be TRBD2 (6 bases). Germline V gene lookup returns CDR1 SGHVS and CDR2 FNYEAQ. V lost 0 bases and J lost 6, with 9 bases in between. This CDR3 has 13 amino acids. The chain's CDR3 is CASSLAGRTEQYF. In DNA form, the CDR3 reads TGTGCCAGCAGCTTAGCGGGGAGGACCGAGCAGTACTTC.

This clone was counted only a few times. The junction shows a germline mismatch at one end, possibly a read error. This chain connects TRBV4-1 to TRBJ1-6; 10 bases match TRBD1. Germline CDR1 and CDR2: MGHRA and YSYEKL. The CDR3 loop spans 15 amino acids. The CDR3 loop is CASSTGTGEFSPLHF. For the CDR3, the DNA is TGTGCCAGCAGTACCGGGACAGGGGAGTTTTCACCCCTCCACTTT.

This clone was counted a single time. A junction end diverges from the germline sequence, so it may reflect a read error. This rearrangement joins TRBV5-1 to TRBJ2-7; 9 bases match TRBD1. The V gene's germline CDR1 is SGHRS and CDR2 YFSETQ. The CDR3 is 14 residues long. The DNA of the CDR3 is TGCGCCAGCACCTTGGGGGGACAGGGCTACGAGCAGTACTTC. This sequence encodes CASTLGGQGYEQYF.

This rearrangement joins TRBV10-3 to TRBJ2-4; D ambiguous. Germline V gene data show CDR1 as ENHRY and CDR2 as SYGVKD. The CDR3 consists of 13 residues. V lost 0 bases, J lost 11 bases, and 11 bases lay in between. The CDR3 here is CAISESQADVQYF. The CDR3 DNA is TGTGCCATCAGTGAGTCGCAGGCAGACGTTCAGTACTTC.

The V gene is TRBV7-7, the J gene TRBJ2-2; D not resolved. Trimming took off 1 base at V and 5 bases at J, with 5 bases between the two ends. Looked up from germline, CDR1 is SSHAT and CDR2 is FNYEAQ (reference sequence). There are 13 residues in the CDR3. The chain's CDR3 is CASSLGETGELFF. The CDR3 coding sequence is TGTGCCAGCAGCTTAGGAGAAACCGGGGAGCTGTTTTTT.

The V gene is TRBV10-3, the J gene TRBJ2-7; TRBD1 is a possible D gene (5 bases). This CDR3 has 13 amino acids. V was cut by 7 bases and J by 6 bases, with 16 bases left in between. CDR1 and CDR2 (germline): ENHRY, SYGVKD. CDR3 region: CAITQDTELEQYF. For the CDR3, the DNA is TGTGCCATCACCCAGGACACCGAACTCGAGCAGTACTTC.

V and J are TRBV4-2 and TRBJ2-1, with D unresolved. Trimming removed 1 base from V and 7 bases from J, with 11 bases in between. The CDR3 spans 14 residues. CDR1 and CDR2 from the germline V gene are LGHNA and YNFKEQ. The CDR3 region has the DNA TGTGCCAGCAGCCAAGCATGGCTAGTGAATGAGCAGTTCTTC. Protein product: CASSQAWLVNEQFF.

The chain carries TRBV7-9 and TRBJ1-1; D uncertain. This CDR3 spans 15 amino acids. Germline V gives CDR1 SEHNR, CDR2 FQNEAQ (reference sequence). V was clipped by 5 bases and J by 0 bases, with 13 bases between them. CDR3 loop: CASSEEGSMNTEAFF. The CDR3 coding sequence is TGTGCCAGCAGCGAAGAGGGCTCCATGAACACTGAAGCTTTCTTT. Using reference TRBV7-9 and TRBJ1-1 for the parts outside the CDR3, the full variable domain is DTGVSQNPRHKITKRGQNVTFRCDPISEHNRLYWYRQTLGQGPEFLTYFQNEAQLEKSRLLSDRFSAERPKGSFSTLEIQRTEQGDSAMYLCASSEEGSMNTEAFFGQGTRLTVV.

This clone appeared a single time. This chain connects TRBV27 to TRBJ2-1, with D tentatively TRBD2 (6 bases). Germline CDR1 is MNHEY and CDR2 is SMNVEV (reference sequence). This CDR3 has 17 residues. The ends were cut back, 5 bases at V and 1 base at J, with 18 bases in the middle. The CDR3 sequence: CASSIHWGDASYNEQFF. In DNA form, the CDR3 reads TGTGCCAGCAGTATCCACTGGGGGGACGCTTCCTACAATGAGCAGTTCTTC.

The V call is TRBV11-2, the J call TRBJ1-2; 8 nucleotides agree with TRBD1. Germline CDR1 SGHAT, CDR2 FQNNGV. V dropped 8 bases and J dropped 2; count of bases not matched to a gene: 4. The CDR3 consists of 13 residues. Here the CDR3 DNA reads TGTGCCAGCGCAGGGGGCGACAACTATGGCTACACCTTC. The encoded protein is CASAGGDNYGYTF.

A single count supports this clone. The chain has TRBV5-8 and TRBJ1-4; weak D call: TRBD1 (6 bases). CDR1 and CDR2 (germline): SGHTS, YDEGEE. The CDR3 length is 16 residues. V was shortened by 3 bases and J by 5 bases, with 17 bases between the two germline ends. DNA for the CDR3: TGTGCCAGCAGCTCGGGGACGAGGACAGAGAATGAAAAACTGTTTTTT. It translates to CASSSGTRTENEKLFF.

The J gene is TRBJ2-7, the V gene TRBV10-2, with TRBD1 identical over 9 bases. Germline CDR1 WSHSY, CDR2 SAAADI. The V gene end was trimmed by 6 bases and the J gene end by 4 bases; junction bases not matched to a gene: 10. The CDR3 extends over 15 amino acids. Written as DNA, the CDR3 is TGCGCCAGCAGACCCGGCGGGACAGGGCTATACGAGCAGTACTTC. Translation gives CASRPGGTGLYEQYF.

This rearrangement joins TRBV2 to TRBJ2-1, with 11 bases matching TRBD2. The CDR3 consists of 17 residues. V shed 6 bases and J 0 bases; nucleotides not matched to a gene: 7. In germline, CDR1 is SNHLY, CDR2 FYNNEI. The CDR3 here is CASRGLAGGSSYNEQFF. The CDR3 nucleotides read TGTGCCAGCAGAGGGCTAGCGGGGGGCAGCTCCTACAATGAGCAGTTCTTC.

The chain couples TRBV9 to TRBJ2-1; 10 nucleotides align to TRBD2. From germline, CDR1 is SGDLS and CDR2 YYNGEE. CDR3 length: 14 amino acids. The V and J ends lost 3 bases and 5 bases, in that order; junction bases with no gene match: 2. CDR3 DNA sequence: TGTGCCAGCAGCGGCGGACTAGCGGACAATGAGCAGTTCTTC. Translation gives CASSGGLADNEQFF.

CDR3 amino acids: CSAGGETQYF. CDR3 in DNA: TGCAGCGCAGGGGGGGAGACCCAGTACTTC. The V and J genes are TRBV29-1 and TRBJ2-5; TRBD1 might be the D (7 bases). The germline CDR1 and CDR2 sequences are SQVTM and ANQGSEA. The CDR3 loop spans 10 amino acids. Trimming cost V 7 bases and J 5 bases, with 8 bases left between them.

This clone came up once. Here the CDR3 reads CASSFDTTYEQYF. The CDR3 DNA sequence: TGCGCCAGCAGCTTCGACACCACGTACGAGCAGTACTTC. The chain recombines TRBV5-1 with TRBJ2-7, with D unclear. This CDR3 contains 13 residues. V dropped 2 bases and J dropped 4 bases, with 10 bases sitting between them. CDR1 is SGHRS, CDR2 YFSETQ, per germline. The full variable domain, rest sourced from reference TRBV5-1 and TRBJ2-7, is KAGVTQTPRYLIKTRGQQVTLSCSPISGHRSVSWYQQTPGQGLQFLFEYFSETQRNKGNFPGRFSGRQFSNSRSEMNVSTLELGDSALYLCASSFDTTYEQYFGPGTRLTVT.

This clone has only a few counts. The chain links TRBV6-4 to TRBJ2-2, with TRBD2 identical over 8 bases. From germline, CDR1 is MRHNA and CDR2 SNTAGT. V was clipped by 5 bases and J by 3 bases; unmatched bases: 8. This CDR3 is built from 16 residues. This chain's CDR3 is CASSWKAGEDTGELFF. For the CDR3, the DNA is TGTGCCAGCAGTTGGAAAGCGGGGGAGGACACCGGGGAGCTGTTTTTT.

The genes are TRBV10-3 and TRBJ2-3; 9 bases are a match to TRBD2. This CDR3 is built from 15 residues. Germline CDR1 and CDR2: ENHRY and SYGVKD. Germline trimming cut 6 bases from V and 8 bases from J; bases unmatched to any gene: 12. The CDR3 DNA follows: TGTGCCATCAGCGAAATAGCGGGAGACTTCGTTACGCAGTATTTT. Translation gives CAISEIAGDFVTQYF.

Points on this clone: Germline and junction disagree at one end, which may indicate a read error. Within the sample, other DNA sequences also encode this same CDR3. The J gene is TRBJ2-3, the V gene TRBV2; 8 bases fit TRBD2. Germline V gene lookup returns CDR1 SNHLY and CDR2 FYNNEI. The CDR3 contains 15 residues. This CDR3 reads CASSDLHGGAETQYF. CDR3 nucleotide sequence: TGTGCCAGCAGTGACTTACACGGGGGGGCTGAGACGCAGTACTTT.

The rearrangement joins TRBV11-3 to TRBJ2-7, with D possibly TRBD1 on 6 matching bases. Trimming cost V 3 bases and J 2 bases, with 14 bases left between them. CDR1 is SGHNT and CDR2 is YENEEA in the germline V gene. The CDR3 contains 15 residues. CDR3 loop: CASSFGRGNTYEQYF. Here the CDR3 DNA reads TGTGCCAGCAGCTTCGGCAGGGGAAACACCTACGAGCAGTACTTC.

CDR3 nucleotides: TGTGCCAGCAGTCCTGGAGGGCAAGAGACCCAGTACTTC. Translation gives CASSPGGQETQYF. The J gene is TRBJ2-5, the V gene TRBV27, with D perhaps TRBD2 (6 bases). CDR1 and CDR2 (germline): MNHEY, SMNVEV (reference sequence). The V and J ends lost 5 bases and 2 bases respectively, with 9 bases between them. The CDR3 has 13 residues.

The rearrangement joins TRBV7-8 to TRBJ1-5, with D maybe TRBD1 (6 bases). Germline CDR1 reads SGHVS; CDR2 reads FQNEAQ. The CDR3 loop spans 15 amino acids. The germline V and J ends were trimmed by 5 bases and 4 bases, with 15 bases remaining between them. CDR3 DNA sequence: TGTGCCAGCAGCGAATATGGGGGCGGGAATCAGCCCCAGCATTTT. This codes for CASSEYGGGNQPQHF.

V and J are TRBV13 and TRBJ2-1, with 14 nucleotides matching TRBD2. The CDR3 has 19 amino acids. Germline values: CDR1 PRHDT, CDR2 FYEKMQ (reference sequence). V was pared by 7 bases and J by 9 bases, with 20 bases of the junction left unmatched. This chain's CDR3 is CASIVRTSGGRRQSGEQFF. CDR3 DNA: TGTGCCAGCATCGTACGGACTAGCGGGGGGCGGCGCCAGAGTGGTGAGCAGTTCTTC.

J is TRBJ2-5 and V is TRBV19; possibly TRBD2 for D (6 bases). CDR1 LNHDA and CDR2 SQIVND come from the germline V gene (reference sequence). The V gene lost 3 bases and the J gene lost 5 bases, with 10 bases spanning the gap. The CDR3 extends over 13 amino acids. The CDR3 reads CASSIFGGETQYF. CDR3 DNA sequence: TGTGCCAGTAGTATTTTTGGGGGGGAGACCCAGTACTTC.

The genes are TRBV6-5 and TRBJ2-1; 9 positions match TRBD2. The junction had 7 bases not matched to a gene; V was cut back by 6 bases and J by 4 bases. CDR1 and CDR2 (germline): MNHEY, SVGAGI. The CDR3 length is 15 residues. DNA for the CDR3: TGTGCCAGCAGCACCGGGACTAGCCCTTACAATGAGCAGTTCTTC. Translation: CASSTGTSPYNEQFF.

This chain links TRBV7-9 with TRBJ2-3; TRBD2 might be the D (6 bases). The germline gives CDR1 SEHNR, CDR2 FQNEAQ (reference sequence). CDR3 length: 16 amino acids. V lost 2 bases, J lost 1 base, and 13 bases lay in between. CDR3 sequence reads: CASSLSRDFGTDTQYF. The CDR3 DNA reads TGTGCCAGCAGCTTATCTCGGGACTTCGGCACAGATACGCAGTATTTT.

As DNA, the CDR3 is TGTGCCAGCAGCTTAACGACTAGCGGAGCCTACGAGCAGTACTTC. Its protein is CASSLTTSGAYEQYF. This rearrangement joins TRBV13 to TRBJ2-7; TRBD2 matches at 9 bases. Looked up from germline, CDR1 is PRHDT and CDR2 is FYEKMQ (reference sequence). The CDR3 runs 15 residues. Trimming took 2 bases from V and 2 from J; bases not matched to a gene: 4.

The genes are TRBV29-1 and TRBJ2-7, with D possibly matching TRBD2 (5 bases). Trimming took off 7 bases at V and 3 bases at J, with 16 bases between the two ends. Germline V gives CDR1 SQVTM, CDR2 ANQGSEA. This CDR3 is built from 13 residues. The CDR3 sequence: CSAQEDISYEQYF. The DNA for the CDR3 is TGCAGCGCCCAGGAGGATATAAGCTACGAGCAGTACTTC.